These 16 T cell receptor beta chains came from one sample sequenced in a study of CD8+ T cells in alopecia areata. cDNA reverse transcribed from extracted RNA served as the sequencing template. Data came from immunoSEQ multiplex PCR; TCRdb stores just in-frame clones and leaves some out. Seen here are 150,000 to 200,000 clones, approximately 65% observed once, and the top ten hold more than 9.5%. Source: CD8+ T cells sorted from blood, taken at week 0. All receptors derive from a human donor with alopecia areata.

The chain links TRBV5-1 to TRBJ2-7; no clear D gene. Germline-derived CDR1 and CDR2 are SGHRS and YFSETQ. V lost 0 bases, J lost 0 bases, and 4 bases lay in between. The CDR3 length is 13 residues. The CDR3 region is CASSLESSYEQYF. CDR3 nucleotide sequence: TGCGCCAGCAGCTTGGAAAGCTCCTACGAGCAGTACTTC. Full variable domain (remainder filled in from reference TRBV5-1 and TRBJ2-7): KAGVTQTPRYLIKTRGQQVTLSCSPISGHRSVSWYQQTPGQGLQFLFEYFSETQRNKGNFPGRFSGRQFSNSRSEMNVSTLELGDSALYLCASSLESSYEQYFGPGTRLTVT.

The CDR3 DNA follows: TGTGCCAGCAGTACGCCAGACCAGACAGGCTACACCTTC. Translated, it gives CASSTPDQTGYTF. The rearrangement uses TRBV27 and TRBJ1-2; D remains ambiguous. The CDR3 has 13 amino acids. Germline V gene sequence: CDR1 MNHEY, CDR2 SMNVEV (reference sequence). The V gene lost 5 bases and the J gene lost 8 bases, with 15 bases spanning the gap.

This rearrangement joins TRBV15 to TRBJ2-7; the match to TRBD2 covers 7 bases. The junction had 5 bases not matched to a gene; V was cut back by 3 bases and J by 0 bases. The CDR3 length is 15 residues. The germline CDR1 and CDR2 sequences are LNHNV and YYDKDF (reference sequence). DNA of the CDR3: TGTGCCACCAGCAGGGTCAGCGGGAACTCCTACGAGCAGTACTTC. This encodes CATSRVSGNSYEQYF.

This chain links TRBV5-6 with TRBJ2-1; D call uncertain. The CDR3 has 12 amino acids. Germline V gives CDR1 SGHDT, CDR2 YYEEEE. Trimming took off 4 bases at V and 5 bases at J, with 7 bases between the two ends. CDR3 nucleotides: TGTGCCAGCAGCGCCTTAAACAATGAGCAGTTCTTC. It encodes CASSALNNEQFF. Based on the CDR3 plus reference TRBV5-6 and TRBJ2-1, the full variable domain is DAGVTQSPTHLIKTRGQQVTLRCSPKSGHDTVSWYQQALGQGPQFIFQYYEEEERQRGNFPDRFSGHQFPNYSSELNVNALLLGDSALYLCASSALNNEQFFGPGTRLTVL.

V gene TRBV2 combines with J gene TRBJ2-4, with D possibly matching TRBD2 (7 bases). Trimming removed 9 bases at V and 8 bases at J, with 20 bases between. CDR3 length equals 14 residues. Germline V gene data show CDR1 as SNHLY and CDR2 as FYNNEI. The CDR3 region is CARSKRGADDIQYF. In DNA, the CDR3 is TGTGCCAGAAGCAAACGGGGGGCGGATGACATTCAGTACTTC.

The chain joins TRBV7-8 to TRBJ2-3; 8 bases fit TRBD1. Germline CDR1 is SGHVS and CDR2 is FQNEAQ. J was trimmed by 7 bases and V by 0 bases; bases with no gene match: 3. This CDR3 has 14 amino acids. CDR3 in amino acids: CASSLARGLNTQYF. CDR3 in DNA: TGTGCCAGCAGCTTAGCCAGGGGGCTAAATACGCAGTATTTT. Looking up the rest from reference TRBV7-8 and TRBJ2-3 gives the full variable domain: GAGVSQSPRYKVAKRGQDVALRCDPISGHVSLFWYQQALGQGPEFLTYFQNEAQLDKSGLPSDRFFAERPEGSVSTLKIQRTQQEDSAVYLCASSLARGLNTQYFGPGTRLTVL.

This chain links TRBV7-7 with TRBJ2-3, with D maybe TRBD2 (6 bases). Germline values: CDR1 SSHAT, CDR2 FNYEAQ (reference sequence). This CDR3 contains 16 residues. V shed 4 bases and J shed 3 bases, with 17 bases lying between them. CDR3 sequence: CASSWGRPGGTDTQYF. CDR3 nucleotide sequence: TGTGCCAGCAGCTGGGGGAGGCCCGGGGGAACAGATACGCAGTATTTT.

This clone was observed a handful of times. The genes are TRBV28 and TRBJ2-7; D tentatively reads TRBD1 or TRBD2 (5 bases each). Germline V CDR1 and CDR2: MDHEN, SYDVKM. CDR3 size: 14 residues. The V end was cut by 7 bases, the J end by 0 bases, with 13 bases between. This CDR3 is CASTPLRGSYEQYF. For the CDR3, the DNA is TGTGCCAGCACTCCACTGAGGGGCTCCTACGAGCAGTACTTC.

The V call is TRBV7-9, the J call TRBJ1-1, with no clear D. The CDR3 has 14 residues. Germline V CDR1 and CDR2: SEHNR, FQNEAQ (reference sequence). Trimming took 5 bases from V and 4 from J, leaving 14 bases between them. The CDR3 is CASSPRVMGTEAFF. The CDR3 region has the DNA TGTGCCAGCAGCCCAAGGGTTATGGGCACTGAAGCTTTCTTT.

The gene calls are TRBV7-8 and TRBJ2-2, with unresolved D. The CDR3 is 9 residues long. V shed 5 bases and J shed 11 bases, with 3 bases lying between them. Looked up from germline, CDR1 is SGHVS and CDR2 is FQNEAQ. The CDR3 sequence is CASSPELFF. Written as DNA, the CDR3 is TGTGCCAGCAGCCCCGAGCTGTTTTTT.

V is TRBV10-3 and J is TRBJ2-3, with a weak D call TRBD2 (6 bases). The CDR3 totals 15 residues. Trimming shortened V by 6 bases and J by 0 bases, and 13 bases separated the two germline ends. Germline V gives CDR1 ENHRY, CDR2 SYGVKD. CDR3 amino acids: CAIRPRETSTDTQYF. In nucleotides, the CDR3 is TGTGCCATCAGGCCCCGGGAGACGAGCACAGATACGCAGTATTTT.

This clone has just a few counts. The CDR3 loop reads CASSLGQGTEAFF. CDR3 bases: TGTGCCAGCAGCTTAGGACAGGGCACTGAAGCTTTCTTT. The genes are TRBV7-9 and TRBJ1-1; 7 positions agree with TRBD1. Germline V lookup: CDR1 SEHNR, CDR2 FQNEAQ (reference sequence). Germline trimming cut 1 base from V and 4 bases from J; bases unmatched to any gene: 0. This CDR3 region has 13 residues.

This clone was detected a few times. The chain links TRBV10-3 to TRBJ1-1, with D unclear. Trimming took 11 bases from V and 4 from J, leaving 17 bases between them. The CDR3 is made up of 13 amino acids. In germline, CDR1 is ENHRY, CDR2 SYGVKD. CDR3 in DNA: TGTGCCGTGTCGCTGGGATGGAGCACTGAAGCTTTCTTT. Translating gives CAVSLGWSTEAFF.

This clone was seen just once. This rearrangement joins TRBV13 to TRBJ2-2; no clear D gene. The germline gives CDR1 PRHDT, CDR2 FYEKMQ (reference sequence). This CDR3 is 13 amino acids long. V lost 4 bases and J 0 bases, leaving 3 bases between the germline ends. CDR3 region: CASSSSNTGELFF. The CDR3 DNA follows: TGTGCCAGCAGCTCCTCGAACACCGGGGAGCTGTTTTTT.

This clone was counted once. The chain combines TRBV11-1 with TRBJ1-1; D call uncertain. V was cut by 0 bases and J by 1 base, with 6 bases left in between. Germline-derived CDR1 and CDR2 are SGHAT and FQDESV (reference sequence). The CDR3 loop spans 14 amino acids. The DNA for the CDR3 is TGTGCCAGCAGCTTAGCTTATGAGAACACTGAAGCTTTCTTT. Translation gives CASSLAYENTEAFF.

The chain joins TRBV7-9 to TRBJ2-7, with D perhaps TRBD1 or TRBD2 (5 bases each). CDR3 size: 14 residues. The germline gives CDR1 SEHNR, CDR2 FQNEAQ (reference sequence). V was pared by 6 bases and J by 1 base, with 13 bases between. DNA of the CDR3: TGTGCCAGCAGGTCCGGGACGGCTTCCTACGAGCAGTACTTC. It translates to CASRSGTASYEQYF.